The TCR beta chain under discussion was sequenced for a study of sequential checkpoint blockade in melanoma. The overall study: Randomization was 1:1 between first-line nivolumab→ipilimumab and ipilimumab→nivolumab. Each arm's sequence ended with maintenance nivolumab.

The CDR3 contains 13 residues. V shed 4 bases, J shed 6 bases, and the junction held 3 bases outside the gene matches. The germline V gene has CDR1 KGHSH and CDR2 LQKENI. Data came from immunoSEQ multiplex PCR; TCRdb stores just in-frame clones and leaves some out. The sample consists of approximately 28,000 clones, 85% to 90% of them appearing once. This clone was counted only a few times. As to treatment: randomized to nivolumab then ipilimumab (arm A) or the reverse (arm B). No patient had prior DNA-damaging chemotherapy. Live CD3+CD8+ CD19− CD56− cells were sorted from PBMCs. The chain combines TRBV18 with TRBJ1-5; TRBD1 agrees at 7 bases. The receptor comes from a human donor with melanoma. The sequencing used CD8+ T cells sorted from blood (inferred from file names), collected from a patient given nivolumab and ipilimumab in sequence. The CDR3 loop reads CASSRAGGQPQHF. The CDR3 DNA sequence: TGTGCCAGCTCACGGGCAGGGGGTCAGCCCCAGCATTTT.